The sequence of this T cell receptor beta chain was determined in a study of blood T cell repertoires in COVID-19. Background on the study: Acute and convalescent COVID-19 specimens originated in the United States, Italy and Spain. PBMCs, B-cell-depleted T cells, or T cells provided the cDNA or gDNA that made up the material.

Sequencing was performed with immunoSEQ multiplex PCR; in TCRdb, only in-frame clones are kept and a portion is missing. In the table there are around 200,000 clones, about 88% of which are singletons. Germline values: CDR1 MGHRA, CDR2 YSYEKL. V lost 1 base to trimming and J lost 7 bases, with 11 bases between them. The CDR3 is 14 amino acids. Sequences were obtained from peripheral blood. This clonotype originated in a man aged 25-40 years with active or convalescent COVID-19. The chain carries TRBV4-1 and TRBJ2-1; a weak D match, TRBD2 (6 bases). The CDR3 sequence: CASSQAPSVNEQFF. DNA of the CDR3: TGCGCCAGCAGCCAAGCGCCTAGCGTGAATGAGCAGTTCTTC.